These 32 T cell receptor beta chains share one sample of origin, sequenced in a study of CD8 T cells in ankylosing spondylitis. TCRdb processed the 5' RACE reads anew with MiXCR; each CDR3 protein has one entry. The sample records roughly 30,000 distinct CDR3 sequences, less than 40% being singletons. Sequenced: synovial fluid, either unsorted or a sorted T cell fraction (not recorded which). The receptor source for this set is a male donor with ankylosing spondylitis.

V and J are TRBV7-8 and TRBJ2-1; D ambiguous. This CDR3 is 15 amino acids long. Trimming stripped 3 bases from V and 0 bases from J, with 9 bases between. CDR1 and CDR2 from the germline V gene are SGHVS and FQNEAQ. CDR3 residues: CASSFSLSSYNEQFF. As DNA, the CDR3 is TGTGCCAGCAGCTTTAGCCTCAGCTCCTACAATGAGCAGTTCTTC.

This clonotype was counted only a few times. The rearrangement uses TRBV12-3 or TRBV12-4 and TRBJ2-5, with 8 nucleotides matching TRBD1. The CDR3 has 17 residues. V trimming: 4 bases; J trimming: 9 bases; junction bases outside the gene matches: 19. The CDR3 reads CASSSSSDRELIFAQYF. CDR3 nucleotides: TGTGCCAGCAGTTCTTCCTCGGACAGGGAACTGATTTTCGCCCAGTACTTC.

Many counts were recorded for this clonotype. The gene calls are TRBV15 and TRBJ2-7, with a weak D call TRBD2 (6 bases). V lost 3 bases and J 3 bases, leaving 18 bases between the germline ends. The CDR3 covers 16 residues. Germline V lookup: CDR1 LNHNV, CDR2 YYDKDF (reference sequence). The CDR3 DNA reads as TGTGCCACCAGCAGCGAGACCGGGACTGGAGTCTACGAGCAGTACGTC. Amino acid sequence: CATSSETGTGVYEQYV.

V is TRBV10-3 and J is TRBJ2-7; 9 nucleotides agree with TRBD2. The ends lost 5 bases at V and 9 bases at J; junction bases unmatched: 8. Germline CDR1 and CDR2: ENHRY and SYGVKD. CDR3 size: 13 residues. CDR3 protein: CAISYSGSNGQYF. The CDR3 coding sequence is TGTGCCATCAGTTATAGCGGGAGCAATGGGCAGTACTTC.

This clonotype was seen more than once but under ten times. The CDR3 nucleotides read TGTGCCAGCAGTCGGGACAGGGGGCAAGATAACTATGGCTACACCTTC. Residues: CASSRDRGQDNYGYTF. The genes are TRBV5-4 and TRBJ1-2, with 12 nucleotides matching TRBD1. From germline, CDR1 is SGHNT and CDR2 YYREEE (reference sequence). Trimming removed 5 bases from V and 1 base from J; junction bases left unmatched: 6. This CDR3 contains 16 residues.

There are a few counts of this clonotype. The chain has TRBV5-6 and TRBJ2-5; D may be TRBD1 (6 bases). Trimming pared 1 base from V and 5 bases from J, leaving 15 bases between. This CDR3 contains 15 residues. Germline V gene sequence: CDR1 SGHDT, CDR2 YYEEEE. This chain's CDR3 is CASSLRVGAWETQYF. CDR3 DNA: TGTGCCAGCAGCTTGCGAGTGGGGGCATGGGAGACCCAGTACTTC.

This clonotype has more than one count but fewer than ten. The chain couples TRBV5-6 to TRBJ2-1, with D perhaps matching TRBD1 (6 bases). Trimming took 4 bases from V and 4 from J, leaving 18 bases between them. This CDR3 is 16 amino acids long. The germline gives CDR1 SGHDT, CDR2 YYEEEE. The CDR3 region has the DNA TGTGCCAGCAGCATACAGGGTTTGGGGTTTTACAATGAGCAGTTCTTC. It yields the protein CASSIQGLGFYNEQFF.

This clonotype was seen many times. The chain uses TRBV6-4 and TRBJ2-1, with D maybe TRBD2 (6 bases). From germline, CDR1 is MRHNA and CDR2 SNTAGT. CDR3 length equals 15 residues. V lost 6 bases and J 8 bases, leaving 20 bases between the germline ends. This chain's CDR3 is CASSEDGTLGHEQFF. DNA for the CDR3: TGTGCCAGCAGCGAGGACGGGACTCTTGGCCATGAGCAGTTCTTC.

This clonotype was picked up many times. The chain joins TRBV7-9 to TRBJ2-7, with 7 bases aligning to TRBD1. V was pared by 2 bases and J by 4 bases, with 8 bases of the junction left unmatched. Germline assignment: CDR1 SEHNR and CDR2 FQNEAQ (reference sequence). This CDR3 has 15 residues. The CDR3 DNA reads as TGTGCCAGCAGCTTATGGGGACAGAATTGGTACGAGCAGTACTTC. Its protein is CASSLWGQNWYEQYF.

This clonotype showed up just a few times. This sequence joins TRBV29-1 and TRBJ1-1; the D is unclear. CDR1 and CDR2 (germline): SQVTM, ANQGSEA. Trimming removed 5 bases from V and 1 base from J, with 17 bases in between. The length of the CDR3 is 15 residues. In DNA form, the CDR3 reads TGCAGCGTTTTTACACAAGAGGGTAGGAACACTGAAGCTTTCTTT. Its translation: CSVFTQEGRNTEAFF.

This clonotype was observed many times. This chain connects TRBV7-2 to TRBJ2-1; D is uncertain. CDR1 SGHTA and CDR2 FQGNSA come from the germline V gene. The CDR3 length is 11 residues. V lost 3 bases to trimming and J lost 8 bases, with 5 bases between them. The CDR3 region is CASSFQYEQFF. The CDR3 nucleotides are TGTGCCAGCAGCTTTCAATATGAGCAGTTCTTC. Drawing the rest from reference TRBV7-2 and TRBJ2-1, the complete variable domain is GAGVSQSPSNKVTEKGKDVELRCDPISGHTALYWYRQSLGQGLEFLIYFQGNSAPDKSGLPSDRFSAERTGGSVSTLTIQRTQQEDSAVYLCASSFQYEQFFGPGTRLTVL.

This clonotype was observed a handful of times. The rearrangement uses TRBV20-1 and TRBJ1-1; tentatively, D is TRBD1 (6 bases). The V gene's germline CDR1 is DFQATT and CDR2 SNEGSKA (reference sequence). This CDR3 spans 11 amino acids. V lost 7 bases, J lost 6 bases, and 12 bases lay in between. The CDR3 loop reads CSGKEGAEAFF. The CDR3 bases are TGCAGTGGGAAAGAGGGGGCTGAAGCTTTCTTT.

The chain couples TRBV5-1 to TRBJ2-1; D may be TRBD2 (6 bases). Germline CDR1 is SGHRS and CDR2 is YFSETQ. The CDR3 runs 18 residues. The V end was cut by 0 bases, the J end by 4 bases, with 20 bases between. The CDR3 bases are TGCGCCAGCAGCTTGGGCCCGGGGGTAAAGCGGAGTTACAATGAGCAGTTCTTC. Translation gives CASSLGPGVKRSYNEQFF.

This chain joins TRBV27 and TRBJ2-2, with D perhaps being TRBD1 or TRBD2 (6 bases each). The V gene's germline CDR1 is MNHEY and CDR2 SMNVEV (reference sequence). This CDR3 comprises 15 residues. Trimming pared 3 bases from V and 6 bases from J, leaving 14 bases between. The CDR3 protein is CASSLDGGLAGELFF. The CDR3 nucleotides are TGTGCCAGCAGTTTGGATGGGGGGCTGGCCGGGGAGCTGTTTTTT.

This chain joins TRBV3-1 and TRBJ2-2; no definite D call. Germline V CDR1 and CDR2: LGHDT, YNNKEL (reference sequence). This CDR3 is 14 amino acids long. Trimming took off 3 bases at V and 5 bases at J, with 10 bases between the two ends. The chain's CDR3 is CASSQGLRTGELFF. Here the CDR3 DNA reads TGTGCCAGCAGCCAGGGGTTGCGGACCGGGGAGCTGTTTTTT.

This clonotype was recorded at least ten times. The rearrangement links TRBV10-1 to TRBJ2-1; D not resolved. Trimming took 1 base from V and 5 from J, leaving 3 bases between them. The CDR3 contains 12 residues. Germline CDR1 is WNHNN and CDR2 is SYGVQD (reference sequence). CDR3 amino acids: CASSELNNEQFF. CDR3 nucleotide sequence: TGCGCCAGCAGTGAGTTGAACAATGAGCAGTTCTTC.

This chain joins TRBV20-1 and TRBJ2-2; D is tentatively TRBD1 or TRBD2 (5 bases each). Trimming pared 0 bases from V and 3 bases from J, leaving 11 bases between. The CDR3 contains 15 residues. From germline, CDR1 is DFQATT and CDR2 SNEGSKA (reference sequence). The CDR3 region is CSARDGGGDTGELFF. The CDR3, as DNA: TGCAGTGCTAGAGATGGGGGTGGCGACACCGGGGAGCTGTTTTTT.

This clonotype has just a few counts. This chain joins TRBV19 and TRBJ2-1, with 9 bases identical to TRBD2. Germline V gene data show CDR1 as LNHDA and CDR2 as SQIVND (reference sequence). This CDR3 spans 15 amino acids. V trimming: 2 bases; J trimming: 6 bases; junction bases outside the gene matches: 5. The CDR3 nucleotides read TGTGCCAGTAGTATAAGAACTAGCGGGCTCAATGAGCAGTTCTTC. Its protein is CASSIRTSGLNEQFF.

This clonotype was seen more than once but under ten times. The chain carries TRBV2 and TRBJ2-1; TRBD2 matches at 9 bases. Trimming cost V 7 bases and J 5 bases; bases outside gene matches: 6. Germline V gene data show CDR1 as SNHLY and CDR2 as FYNNEI. The CDR3 covers 14 residues. DNA of the CDR3: TGTGCCAGCACTTTAGCGGGAGCGGACAATGAGCAGTTCTTC. It encodes CASTLAGADNEQFF.

J is TRBJ1-3 and V is TRBV15, with 10 bases that match TRBD1. V was clipped by 4 bases and J by 3 bases; unmatched bases: 3. This CDR3 is 15 amino acids long. Germline V CDR1 and CDR2: LNHNV, YYDKDF (reference sequence). In nucleotides, the CDR3 is TGTGCCACCAGCAAAGACAGGGGGCTTGGAAACACCATATATTTT. It codes for CATSKDRGLGNTIYF.

This clonotype was seen repeatedly, ten times or more. V usage is TRBV27 and J usage is TRBJ2-4, with D possibly being TRBD1 (6 bases). This CDR3 contains 14 residues. The V end lost 5 bases, the J end lost 2 bases, and 10 bases lay between the germline ends. Looked up from germline, CDR1 is MNHEY and CDR2 is SMNVEV (reference sequence). CDR3 amino acids: CASSVTGPKNIQYF. The CDR3 coding sequence is TGTGCCAGCAGTGTAACAGGGCCCAAAAACATTCAGTACTTC.

This clonotype has more than one count but fewer than ten. V usage is TRBV11-2 and J usage is TRBJ1-4; unclear D gene. Germline CDR1 SGHAT, CDR2 FQNNGV. V gave up 3 bases and J gave up 8 bases, with 16 bases separating them. The CDR3 is 15 residues long. The CDR3 region has the DNA TGTGCCAGCAGCTTTGCTCACCTTACCCGAGAAAAACTGTTTTTT. Translating gives CASSFAHLTREKLFF. Full variable domain (missing parts from reference TRBV11-2 and TRBJ1-4): EAGVAQSPRYKIIEKRQSVAFWCNPISGHATLYWYQQILGQGPKLLIQFQNNGVVDDSQLPKDRFSAERLKGVDSTLKIQPAKLEDSAVYLCASSFAHLTREKLFFGSGTQLSVL.

V gene TRBV6-5 combines with J gene TRBJ2-3, with D possibly being TRBD2 (6 bases). Trimming removed 2 bases at V and 2 bases at J, with 11 bases between. CDR1 and CDR2 from the germline V gene are MNHEY and SVGAGI. This CDR3 region has 15 residues. The CDR3 coding sequence is TGTGCCAGCAGTTACACCGGACTACTCACAGATACGCAGTATTTT. This encodes CASSYTGLLTDTQYF.

This clonotype appeared a few times. This chain uses TRBV18 with TRBJ1-1; tentatively, D is TRBD1 (5 bases). Trimming left V 6 bases short and J 0 bases short, with 17 bases between. The V gene's germline CDR1 is KGHSH and CDR2 LQKENI. The length of the CDR3 is 16 residues. CDR3 nucleotide sequence: TGTGCCAGCTCTCCAGAGGGGTTGTTCATGAACACTGAAGCTTTCTTT. As protein: CASSPEGLFMNTEAFF.

This clonotype was detected only a few times. V gene TRBV15 combines with J gene TRBJ2-2, with TRBD1 matching 9 bases. Germline V gives CDR1 LNHNV, CDR2 YYDKDF (reference sequence). The V gene end was trimmed by 5 bases and the J gene end by 6 bases; junction bases not matched to a gene: 7. CDR3 length: 15 amino acids. CDR3 sequence reads: CATSPRDRAAGELFF. DNA of the CDR3: TGTGCCACCAGCCCGAGGGACAGGGCCGCCGGGGAGCTGTTTTTT.

This clonotype was seen at least ten times. This chain connects TRBV29-1 to TRBJ2-1; no firm D call. The germline CDR1 and CDR2 sequences are SQVTM and ANQGSEA. Trimming removed 6 bases from V and 9 bases from J, with 9 bases in between. The CDR3 sequence is 10 residues long. CDR3 amino acids: CSVLWGEQFF. The CDR3, as DNA: TGCAGCGTACTCTGGGGTGAGCAGTTCTTC.

This clonotype was seen at least ten times. This chain connects TRBV6-1 to TRBJ2-1, with 12 bases aligning to TRBD1. This CDR3 comprises 13 residues. Germline CDR1 and CDR2: MNHNS and SASEGT. V was pared by 7 bases and J by 8 bases, with 3 bases of the junction left unmatched. Written as DNA, the CDR3 is TGTGCCAGCATGGGGACAGGGGGCCATGAGCAGTTCTTC. Amino acid sequence: CASMGTGGHEQFF.

This clonotype showed up just a few times. The V call is TRBV20-1, the J call TRBJ2-1; possible D gene TRBD2, 6 bases. V was pared by 5 bases and J by 3 bases, with 11 bases between. This CDR3 contains 13 residues. CDR1 is DFQATT and CDR2 is SNEGSKA in the germline V gene (reference sequence). Here the CDR3 reads CSAGTGLYNEQFF. In nucleotides, the CDR3 is TGCAGTGCTGGTACGGGACTCTACAATGAGCAGTTCTTC.

The sample holds a few counts of this clonotype. The J gene is TRBJ1-2, the V gene TRBV27; D gene ambiguous. Germline CDR1 and CDR2: MNHEY and SMNVEV (reference sequence). CDR3 length equals 18 residues. V was clipped by 6 bases and J by 3 bases, with 26 bases between them. This CDR3 reads CASSRHRALHPRDYGYTF. Here the CDR3 DNA reads TGTGCCAGCAGCCGTCACCGGGCCCTCCACCCCCGGGACTATGGCTACACCTTC.

This clonotype has a single count. The J gene is TRBJ2-2, the V gene TRBV3-1; D is undetermined. The CDR3 is made up of 13 amino acids. Trimming removed 2 bases at V and 6 bases at J, with 7 bases between. Germline V CDR1 and CDR2: LGHDT, YNNKEL (reference sequence). The CDR3 coding sequence is TGTGCCAGCAGCCAAATAGGAGCCGGGGAGCTGTTTTTT. It encodes CASSQIGAGELFF.

Within the sample, this clonotype is medium-sized. This sequence joins TRBV20-1 and TRBJ2-1, with 11 positions matching TRBD2. The CDR3 spans 17 residues. With V trimmed by 6 bases and J by 2 bases, 12 bases remained unmatched. Germline lookup yields CDR1 DFQATT and CDR2 SNEGSKA (reference sequence). The CDR3 protein is CSAETLAGALAYNEQFF. CDR3 sequence (DNA): TGCAGTGCCGAGACACTAGCGGGAGCCCTCGCCTACAATGAGCAGTTCTTC.

The chain is built from TRBV5-6 and TRBJ2-1, with D possibly being TRBD2 (5 bases). In germline, CDR1 is SGHDT, CDR2 YYEEEE. Between the trimmed V and J ends, which lost 0 bases and 8 bases, there was a span of 6 bases. The CDR3 has 12 residues. The CDR3 region has the DNA TGTGCCAGCAGCTTGGAGGAGGATGAGCAGTTCTTC. It codes for CASSLEEDEQFF.